This T cell receptor beta chain was recovered during a study of persistence of HIV-infected CD4 T cells. Notes on the study in general: TCR oligoclonality correlated with proviral oligoclonality in the same sorted populations. CMV- and Gag-responding cells had lower TCRbeta richness than CD3/CD28-responding cells. TCR analyses could not target the rare provirus-carrying CMV-responding cells.

Unmatched junction bases numbered 3, after V lost 8 bases and J lost 2 bases. The germline CDR1 and CDR2 sequences are LNHDA and SQIVND (reference sequence). The CDR3 totals 13 residues. To note about this clone: Its cognate antigen is unknown.

Stimulation used 10 ug/mL lysate from CMV-infected fibroblasts. CD4+ T cells upregulating both CD40 ligand and CD69 were sorted as responding cells. Adults with HIV-1 started suppressive ART while chronically infected. The libraries were made with immunoSEQ version 4 in survey mode. Using immunoSEQ multiplex PCR, the repertoire was profiled, and TCRdb retains in-frame clones only, with some absent. Found here are under 20,000 clones, 75% to 80% of them singletons; the top ten hold roughly 7%. The clonotype originates from an adult man with HIV who was CMV-seropositive. The sequenced sample was CD4+ T cells sorted from PBMCs after roughly 18-hour stimulation, obtained from a patient who received antiretroviral therapy. The chain is built from TRBV19 and TRBJ2-1; 7 positions agree with TRBD2. The CDR3 bases are TGTGCCAGTGGGAGGGAGGCCTACAATGAGCAGTTCTTC. Its translation is CASGREAYNEQFF.